One sample yielded the 6 T cell receptor beta chains listed below, sequenced in a study of neurological immune-mediated disorders. TCRdb fed the 5' RACE reads into MiXCR, producing one record per CDR3 protein. Among around 53,000 distinct CDR3 sequences, about 4% were seen once, and the ten largest hold about 3.1%. Sequencing was performed on PBMCs. The receptors derive from a man aged 45-60 years with multiple sclerosis.

This clonotype was observed a few times. This sequence joins TRBV14 and TRBJ2-7, with a weak D call TRBD1 (6 bases). The germline CDR1 and CDR2 sequences are SGHDN and FVKESK. V was shortened by 1 base and J by 6 bases, with 7 bases between the two germline ends. The CDR3 length is 12 residues. CDR3 bases: TGTGCCAGCAGCCAAGTGGACAGCGAGCAGTACTTC. This translates into CASSQVDSEQYF.

This clonotype was recorded many times. The genes are TRBV5-1 and TRBJ2-3, with a possible D match to TRBD2 (6 bases). This CDR3 is 14 amino acids long. Trimming removed 4 bases from V and 4 bases from J, with 13 bases in between. Germline V gene data show CDR1 as SGHRS and CDR2 as YFSETQ. CDR3 residues: CASSPETSSDTQYF. The CDR3 coding sequence is TGCGCCAGCAGCCCTGAAACTAGCTCAGATACGCAGTATTTT.

The chain employs TRBV12-3 or TRBV12-4 and TRBJ1-5, with D maybe TRBD1 (5 bases). The CDR3 length is 16 residues. With 6 bases removed from V and 2 bases from J, the gap between germline ends came to 17 bases. CDR3 sequence reads: CASSFARGSGNQPQHF. The CDR3 DNA reads TGTGCCAGCAGCTTTGCCCGGGGGTCGGGCAATCAGCCCCAGCATTTT.

In its sample, this clonotype was seen many times. The V gene is TRBV20-1, the J gene TRBJ2-1, with 8 nucleotides matching TRBD2. CDR1 and CDR2 from the germline V gene are DFQATT and SNEGSKA (reference sequence). The V gene end was trimmed by 0 bases and the J gene end by 3 bases; junction bases not matched to a gene: 7. This CDR3 comprises 16 residues. This CDR3 is CSARDREGLSYNEQFF. The DNA for the CDR3 is TGCAGTGCTAGAGACCGGGAGGGCCTAAGCTACAATGAGCAGTTCTTC.

This clonotype was recorded many times. This chain uses TRBV24-1 with TRBJ2-5; possible D gene TRBD1, 6 bases. Germline-derived CDR1 and CDR2 are KGHDR and SFDVKD. The CDR3 is 16 residues long. Trimming took off 3 bases at V and 0 bases at J, with 13 bases between the two ends. The CDR3 reads CATSDNDRNYQETQYF. The DNA of the CDR3 is TGTGCCACCAGTGATAATGACAGGAATTACCAAGAGACCCAGTACTTC.

This clonotype was observed at least ten times. The chain links TRBV6-5 to TRBJ1-2, with 10 bases aligning to TRBD1. V gave up 0 bases and J gave up 3 bases; unmatched junction bases: 7. The CDR3 spans 17 residues. Per germline, CDR1 MNHEY and CDR2 SVGAGI. The CDR3 region has the DNA TGTGCCAGCAGTTACTCGGACAGGGGGGCGCATCACTATGGCTACACCTTC. Residues: CASSYSDRGAHHYGYTF.